Shown below are 5 T cell receptor beta chains from a single sample sequenced in a study of T-cell reconstitution after alpha-beta-depleted transplantation in children. As it was prepared, the TCRbeta library received unique molecular identifiers. TCRdb reprocessed the PCR reads with MiXCR, giving one entry per CDR3 protein. The table shows hundreds of thousands of distinct CDR3 sequences, with about an eighth occurring only once. Source: PBMCs, taken before TCRalphabeta/CD19-depleted stem cell transplant. The receptors derive from a girl aged 2 to 10 with congenital amegakaryocytic thrombocytopenia, due to receive a stem cell transplant.

This clonotype was seen at least ten times. The V and J genes are TRBV5-1 and TRBJ2-1; no definite D call. Germline assignment: CDR1 SGHRS and CDR2 YFSETQ. V was trimmed by 4 bases and J by 8 bases, leaving 10 bases between them. The CDR3 contains 12 residues. CDR3 protein: CASSMTLDEQFF. The CDR3, as DNA: TGCGCCAGCAGCATGACCTTAGATGAGCAGTTCTTC.

Written as DNA, the CDR3 is TGCAGTGCTAGGAGGGGTGGGACAGCCCAAGAGACCCAGTACTTC. This gives the protein CSARRGGTAQETQYF. This chain uses TRBV20-1 with TRBJ2-5, with 7 bases aligning to TRBD1. Per germline, CDR1 DFQATT and CDR2 SNEGSKA (reference sequence). With V trimmed by 3 bases and J by 1 base, 8 bases remained unmatched. The CDR3 sequence is 15 residues long.

Many counts were recorded for this clonotype. The chain recombines TRBV5-1 with TRBJ2-1; D call uncertain. The V end lost 0 bases, the J end lost 3 bases, and 13 bases lay between the germline ends. Germline CDR1 SGHRS, CDR2 YFSETQ. The CDR3 runs 16 residues. The CDR3 DNA reads as TGCGCCAGCAGCTTGGATTCTCGCGCGAGCTACAATGAGCAGTTCTTC. Translated, it gives CASSLDSRASYNEQFF.

This clonotype was observed many times. The J gene is TRBJ1-5, the V gene TRBV20-1, with D maybe TRBD1 (6 bases). The CDR3 is 14 residues long. V was cut by 3 bases and J by 5 bases, with 14 bases left in between. Germline CDR1 DFQATT, CDR2 SNEGSKA (reference sequence). The CDR3 nucleotides are TGCAGTGCTAGCAGGGGTCAGGGCCATCAGCCCCAGCATTTT. This translates into CSASRGQGHQPQHF.

This clonotype was recorded many times. The chain has TRBV20-1 and TRBJ2-7; perhaps TRBD2 as D (5 bases). The CDR3 totals 14 residues. The V end lost 6 bases, the J end lost 0 bases, and 15 bases lay between the germline ends. In germline, CDR1 is DFQATT, CDR2 SNEGSKA (reference sequence). Here the CDR3 reads CSARQTLDSYEQYF. The DNA for the CDR3 is TGCAGTGCCAGGCAGACACTAGACTCCTACGAGCAGTACTTC.